The 12 T cell receptor beta chains listed next were all sequenced from one sample in a study of OX40 agonist ivuxolimab in advanced cancers. The protocol was immunoSEQ multiplex PCR, while the TCRdb copy is restricted to in-frame clones and leaves out a portion. The table lists 65,000 to 70,000 clones, around 90% of them singletons. This sample comprised CD4+ or CD8+ T cells sorted from blood, obtained in a trial of the OX40 agonist ivuxolimab. The receptors here all came from an adult with an advanced solid tumor such as melanoma, head and neck, liver or kidney cancer.

The chain has TRBV4-1 and TRBJ2-3, with 9 bases fitting TRBD2. Germline V gene sequence: CDR1 MGHRA, CDR2 YSYEKL. The J segment lost 8 bases and the V segment lost 4 bases, leaving 10 bases of the junction unmatched. This CDR3 has 15 amino acids. CDR3 in DNA: TGCGCCAGCAGCCCTTTGGGACTAGCTATTGGTACGCAGTATTTT. Its translation: CASSPLGLAIGTQYF.

On this clone itself: The sample holds other DNA sequences that translate to the same CDR3. The chain has TRBV7-9 and TRBJ2-7; 9 positions agree with TRBD1. CDR3 length: 14 amino acids. Germline assignment: CDR1 SEHNR and CDR2 FQNEAQ (reference sequence). The J segment lost 4 bases and the V segment lost 5 bases, leaving 6 bases of the junction unmatched. The CDR3 DNA sequence: TGTGCCAGCAGCAGGGGACAGGGAGGGTACGAGCAGTACTTC. Its translation is CASSRGQGGYEQYF.

This clone was counted a single time. V gene TRBV30 combines with J gene TRBJ2-2, with 9 positions matching TRBD2. The germline CDR1 and CDR2 sequences are GTSNPN and SVGIG (reference sequence). CDR3 length: 17 residues. After removal of 1 base from V and 0 bases from J, the junction contained 6 bases not matched to a gene. The CDR3 loop reads CAWSAGTSRANTGELFF. For the CDR3, the DNA is TGTGCCTGGAGTGCCGGGACTAGCAGAGCGAACACCGGGGAGCTGTTTTTT.

This chain connects TRBV19 to TRBJ1-4, with D possibly being TRBD1 (6 bases). CDR3 length: 15 residues. Trimming shortened V by 4 bases and J by 2 bases, and 11 bases separated the two germline ends. Per germline, CDR1 LNHDA and CDR2 SQIVND (reference sequence). The CDR3 DNA sequence: TGTGCCAGTAGTACACAGGGTATGACTAATGAAAAACTGTTTTTT. As protein: CASSTQGMTNEKLFF.

About this clone: Relative to the germline gene, one junction end is altered; a read error may explain this. This sequence joins TRBV7-7 and TRBJ2-5; the D gene is possibly TRBD1 (6 bases). This CDR3 region has 12 residues. CDR1 and CDR2 from the germline V gene are SSHAT and FNYEAQ (reference sequence). In nucleotides, the CDR3 is TGTGCTAGCAGCCCTAGGGGGGAGACCCAGTACTTC. This gives the protein CASSPRGETQYF. The whole variable domain, filled in from reference TRBV7-7 and TRBJ2-5, reads GAGVSQSPRYKVTKRGQDVTLRCDPISSHATLYWYQQALGQGPEFLTYFNYEAQPDKSGLPSDRFSAERPEGSISTLTIQRTEQRDSAMYRCASSPRGETQYFGPGTRLLVL.

In this sample, this clone turned up a few times. One end of the junction is discordant with germline, which a read error may explain. V and J are TRBV6-5 and TRBJ2-7; no clear D. Germline V gives CDR1 MNHEY, CDR2 SVGAGI. The CDR3 spans 14 residues. The CDR3 reads CASSYRPAAYERYF. As DNA, the CDR3 is TGTGCCAGCAGTTACCGACCGGCCGCCTACGAGCGGTACTTC.

V gene TRBV27 combines with J gene TRBJ2-3, with a weak D call TRBD2 (6 bases). The germline V and J ends were trimmed by 3 bases and 4 bases, with 17 bases remaining between them. Germline V gene sequence: CDR1 MNHEY, CDR2 SMNVEV (reference sequence). The CDR3 has 16 amino acids. In nucleotides, the CDR3 is TGTGCCAGCAGTTTTGCGGGGACCCTGGTTGCAGATACGCAGTATTTT. Protein: CASSFAGTLVADTQYF.

CDR3 sequence: CASSLVLGGELFF. CDR3 DNA: TGTGCCAGCAGCTTAGTATTGGGGGGGGAGCTGTTTTTT. The chain carries TRBV11-3 and TRBJ2-2; D unclear. Trimming shortened V by 1 base and J by 8 bases, and 8 bases separated the two germline ends. CDR3 size: 13 residues. The germline gives CDR1 SGHNT, CDR2 YENEEA.

This chain uses TRBV13 with TRBJ1-2; D ambiguous. V lost 1 base, J lost 10 bases, and 10 bases lay in between. The germline CDR1 and CDR2 sequences are PRHDT and FYEKMQ (reference sequence). The CDR3 loop spans 12 amino acids. The CDR3 sequence: CASSLAGGIYTF. The CDR3 bases are TGTGCCAGCAGCTTAGCGGGAGGAATCTACACCTTC.

This sequence joins TRBV27 and TRBJ2-7, with D maybe TRBD2 (6 bases). Trimming left V 9 bases short and J 4 bases short, with 19 bases between. CDR1 and CDR2 from the germline V gene are MNHEY and SMNVEV (reference sequence). The CDR3 covers 14 residues. CDR3: CASYARGRRYEQYF. The CDR3, as DNA: TGTGCCAGTTACGCGCGAGGGAGGAGGTACGAGCAGTACTTC.

V is TRBV25-1 and J is TRBJ2-7; 7 bases map to TRBD1. The CDR3 sequence is 18 residues long. After removal of 5 bases from V and 0 bases from J, the junction contained 16 bases not matched to a gene. Germline CDR1 is MGHDK and CDR2 is SYGVNS. The DNA for the CDR3 is TGTGCCAGCAGTAAAATGAAAGGGGGACAGCCAAGCTCCTACGAGCAGTACTTC. Encoded protein: CASSKMKGGQPSSYEQYF.

The V and J genes are TRBV5-1 and TRBJ2-2, with D uncertain. CDR1 is SGHRS and CDR2 is YFSETQ in the germline V gene. This CDR3 is built from 15 residues. The ends were cut back, 0 bases at V and 7 bases at J, with 13 bases in the middle. CDR3 region: CASSLAMIIGGELFF. CDR3 DNA: TGCGCCAGCAGCTTGGCCATGATCATCGGCGGGGAGCTGTTTTTT.